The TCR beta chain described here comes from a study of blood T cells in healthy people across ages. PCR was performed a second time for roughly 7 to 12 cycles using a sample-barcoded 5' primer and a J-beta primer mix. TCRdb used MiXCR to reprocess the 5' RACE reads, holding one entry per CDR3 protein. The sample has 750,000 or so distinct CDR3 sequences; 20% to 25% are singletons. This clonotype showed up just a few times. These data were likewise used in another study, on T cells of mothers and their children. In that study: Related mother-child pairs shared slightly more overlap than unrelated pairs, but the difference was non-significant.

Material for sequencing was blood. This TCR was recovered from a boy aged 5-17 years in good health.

This CDR3 is CSAEDRVLYEQYF. CDR3 DNA sequence: TGCAGTGCTGAGGACAGAGTGCTCTACGAGCAGTACTTC. The chain links TRBV20-1 to TRBJ2-7; a weak D match, TRBD1 (6 bases). This CDR3 region has 13 residues. Germline loops: CDR1 DFQATT, CDR2 SNEGSKA (reference sequence). V was shortened by 5 bases and J by 3 bases, with 14 bases between the two germline ends.